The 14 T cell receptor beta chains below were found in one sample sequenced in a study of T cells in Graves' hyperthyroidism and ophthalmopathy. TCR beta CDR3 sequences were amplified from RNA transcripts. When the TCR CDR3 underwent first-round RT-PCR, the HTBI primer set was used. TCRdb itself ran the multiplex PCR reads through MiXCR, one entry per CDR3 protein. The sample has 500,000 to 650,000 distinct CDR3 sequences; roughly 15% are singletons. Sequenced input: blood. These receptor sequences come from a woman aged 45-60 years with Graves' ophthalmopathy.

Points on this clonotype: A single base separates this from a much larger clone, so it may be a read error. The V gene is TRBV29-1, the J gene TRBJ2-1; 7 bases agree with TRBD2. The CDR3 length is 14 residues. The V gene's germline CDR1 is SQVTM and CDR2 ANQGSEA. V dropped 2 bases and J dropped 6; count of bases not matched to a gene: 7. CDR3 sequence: CSVELRERRNEQFF. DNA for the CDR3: TGCAGCGTTGAATTGCGGGAGAGACGCAATGAGCAGTTCTTC.

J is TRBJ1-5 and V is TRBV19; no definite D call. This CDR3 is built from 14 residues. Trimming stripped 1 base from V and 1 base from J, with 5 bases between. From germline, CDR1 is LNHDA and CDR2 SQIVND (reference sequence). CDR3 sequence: CASSIGRSNQPQHF. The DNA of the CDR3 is TGTGCCAGTAGTATAGGCAGAAGCAATCAGCCCCAGCATTTT.

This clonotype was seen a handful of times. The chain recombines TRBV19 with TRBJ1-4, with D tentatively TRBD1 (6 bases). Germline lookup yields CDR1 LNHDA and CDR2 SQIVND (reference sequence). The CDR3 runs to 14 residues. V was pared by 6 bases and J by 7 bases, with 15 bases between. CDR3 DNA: TGTGCCAGTAGAAGACAGGCGGTGGGTGAAAAACTGTTTTTT. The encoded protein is CASRRQAVGEKLFF.

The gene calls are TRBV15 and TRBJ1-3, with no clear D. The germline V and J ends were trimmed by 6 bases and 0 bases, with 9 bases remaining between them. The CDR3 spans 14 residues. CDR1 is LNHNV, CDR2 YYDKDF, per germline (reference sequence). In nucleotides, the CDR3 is TGTGCCACCAGGGGAACGGGCTCTGGAAACACCATATATTTT. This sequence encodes CATRGTGSGNTIYF.

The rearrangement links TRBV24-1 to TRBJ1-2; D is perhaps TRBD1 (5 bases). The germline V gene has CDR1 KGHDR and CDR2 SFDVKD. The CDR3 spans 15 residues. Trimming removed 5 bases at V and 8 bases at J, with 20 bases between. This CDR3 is CATSAGAGQDRGYTF. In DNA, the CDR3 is TGTGCCACCAGTGCCGGGGCAGGGCAGGATAGAGGCTACACCTTC.

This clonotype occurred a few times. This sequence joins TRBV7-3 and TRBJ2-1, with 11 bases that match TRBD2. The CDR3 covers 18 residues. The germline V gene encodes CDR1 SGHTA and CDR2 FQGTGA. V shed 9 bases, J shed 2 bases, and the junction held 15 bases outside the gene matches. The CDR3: CARRPPTSGTRTYNEQFF. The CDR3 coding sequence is TGTGCCAGACGTCCCCCGACTAGCGGGACCCGAACCTACAATGAGCAGTTCTTC.

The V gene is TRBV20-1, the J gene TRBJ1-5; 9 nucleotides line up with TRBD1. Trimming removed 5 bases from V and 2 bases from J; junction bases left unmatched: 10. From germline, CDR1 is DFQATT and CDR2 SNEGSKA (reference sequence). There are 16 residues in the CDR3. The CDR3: CSARGQGLGGNQPQHF. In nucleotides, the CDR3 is TGCAGTGCTCGTGGACAGGGGCTCGGTGGCAATCAGCCCCAGCATTTT.

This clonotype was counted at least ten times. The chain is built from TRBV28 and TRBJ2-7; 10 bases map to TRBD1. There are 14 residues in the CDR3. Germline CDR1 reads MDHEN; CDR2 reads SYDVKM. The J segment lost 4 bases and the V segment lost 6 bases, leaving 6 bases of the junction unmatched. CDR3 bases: TGTGCCAGCAGCTCCCCGGGACAGGGGTACGAGCAGTACTTC. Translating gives CASSSPGQGYEQYF.

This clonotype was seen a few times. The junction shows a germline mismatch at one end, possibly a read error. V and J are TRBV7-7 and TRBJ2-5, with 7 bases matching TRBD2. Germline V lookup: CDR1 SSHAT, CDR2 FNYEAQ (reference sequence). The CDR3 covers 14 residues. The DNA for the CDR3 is TGTGCTAGCAGCTTAAGGGAGGGATGGGAGACCCAGTACTTC. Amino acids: CASSLREGWETQYF. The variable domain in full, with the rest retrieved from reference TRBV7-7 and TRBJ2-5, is GAGVSQSPRYKVTKRGQDVTLRCDPISSHATLYWYQQALGQGPEFLTYFNYEAQPDKSGLPSDRFSAERPEGSISTLTIQRTEQRDSAMYRCASSLREGWETQYFGPGTRLLVL.

CDR3 DNA sequence: TGTGCCAGCACCCATACTAGCGGGGGCTTCAATGAGCAGTTCTTC. Translating gives CASTHTSGGFNEQFF. This chain uses TRBV7-8 with TRBJ2-1; 11 nucleotides align to TRBD2. Germline-derived CDR1 and CDR2 are SGHVS and FQNEAQ. Germline trimming cut 7 bases from V and 6 bases from J; bases unmatched to any gene: 8. There are 15 residues in the CDR3.

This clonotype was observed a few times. CDR3 coding DNA: TGTGCCAGCAACTTAGGGGGGCTTACTGAGCAGTTCTTC. Its translation: CASNLGGLTEQFF. This rearrangement joins TRBV5-6 to TRBJ2-1; D is perhaps TRBD1 or TRBD2 (6 bases each). The CDR3 has 13 amino acids. Deletions cut 6 bases from V and 9 bases from J, with 16 bases between. The germline CDR1 and CDR2 sequences are SGHDT and YYEEEE.

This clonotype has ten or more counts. The CDR3 DNA is TGTGCCAGCAGTTTAAGGTTGAGCTCTGGAAACACCATATATTTT. It is translated as CASSLRLSSGNTIYF. The chain carries TRBV28 and TRBJ1-3; D is undetermined. The CDR3 is 15 residues long. The V gene lost 2 bases and the J gene lost 0 bases, with 8 bases spanning the gap. The V gene's germline CDR1 is MDHEN and CDR2 SYDVKM. Supplemented by reference TRBV28 and TRBJ1-3, the full variable domain reads DVKVTQSSRYLVKRTGEKVFLECVQDMDHENMFWYRQDPGLGLRLIYFSYDVKMKEKGDIPEGYSVSREKKERFSLILESASTNQTSMYLCASSLRLSSGNTIYFGEGSWLTVV.

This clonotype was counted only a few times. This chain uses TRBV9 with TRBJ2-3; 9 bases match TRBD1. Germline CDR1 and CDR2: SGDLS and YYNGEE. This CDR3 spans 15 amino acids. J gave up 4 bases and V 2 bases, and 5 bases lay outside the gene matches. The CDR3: CASSVRTGGADTQYF. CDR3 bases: TGTGCCAGCAGCGTCAGAACAGGGGGCGCAGATACGCAGTATTTT.

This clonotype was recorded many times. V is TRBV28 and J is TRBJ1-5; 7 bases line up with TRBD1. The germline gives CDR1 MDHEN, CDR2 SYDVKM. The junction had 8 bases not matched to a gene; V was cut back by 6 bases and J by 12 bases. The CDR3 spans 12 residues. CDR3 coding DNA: TGTGCCAGCAGCTCTACAGGGGAGAACCAGCATTTT. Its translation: CASSSTGENQHF. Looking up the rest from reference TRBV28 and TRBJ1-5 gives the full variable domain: DVKVTQSSRYLVKRTGEKVFLECVQDMDHENMFWYRQDPGLGLRLIYFSYDVKMKEKGDIPEGYSVSREKKERFSLILESASTNQTSMYLCASSSTGENQHFGDGTRLSIL.